The 30 T cell receptor beta chains below all came from one sample that was sequenced in a study of tissue T cells after allogeneic stem cell transplantation. Only in-frame clones appear in the TCRdb table, and some are missing; sequencing was by immunoSEQ multiplex PCR. The repertoire holds some 1,500 clones, with about 85% as singletons. Source: liver tissue, taken at autopsy. All receptors come from a male patient at least 60 years old with steroid-refractory graft-versus-host disease after an allogeneic stem cell transplant. The T cells may partly be graft donor cells.

In nucleotides, the CDR3 is TGTGCCAGCAGTGAAGACAGGCGGGCCGAAAAACTGTTTTTT. Protein: CASSEDRRAEKLFF. This sequence joins TRBV2 and TRBJ1-4, with a weak D call TRBD1 (5 bases). The CDR3 is 14 residues long. V dropped 1 base and J dropped 8 bases, with 11 bases sitting between them. Germline CDR1 and CDR2: SNHLY and FYNNEI.

The chain carries TRBV7-9 and TRBJ1-1; a possible D gene is TRBD1 (5 bases). The germline V and J ends were trimmed by 2 bases and 1 base, with 14 bases remaining between them. The CDR3 is made up of 16 amino acids. The germline V gene encodes CDR1 SEHNR and CDR2 FQNEAQ (reference sequence). The CDR3 DNA reads TGTGCCAGCAGCTTAATCTCCGACAGATCGAACACTGAAGCTTTCTTT. Residues: CASSLISDRSNTEAFF.

The chain links TRBV5-1 to TRBJ1-3; a weak D match, TRBD1 (5 bases). The CDR3 totals 16 residues. The germline CDR1 and CDR2 sequences are SGHRS and YFSETQ. Trimming removed 7 bases at V and 1 base at J, with 18 bases between. CDR3 in amino acids: CASGPSAGGSGNTIYF. The DNA of the CDR3 is TGCGCCAGCGGGCCGTCGGCTGGGGGGTCTGGAAACACCATATATTTT.

The genes are TRBV4-1 and TRBJ2-2; D is possibly TRBD2 (6 bases). The V end lost 4 bases, the J end lost 2 bases, and 14 bases lay between the germline ends. This CDR3 has 16 residues. Germline V gives CDR1 MGHRA, CDR2 YSYEKL. CDR3 residues: CASSPLGGTNTGELFF. In nucleotides, the CDR3 is TGCGCCAGCAGCCCCCTTGGGGGGACCAACACCGGGGAGCTGTTTTTT.

This sequence joins TRBV19 and TRBJ1-1; D is unresolved. Per germline, CDR1 LNHDA and CDR2 SQIVND (reference sequence). This CDR3 comprises 15 residues. V was pared by 0 bases and J by 1 base, with 9 bases between. This chain's CDR3 is CASSIDRRQNTEAFF. The CDR3 coding sequence is TGTGCCAGTAGTATAGATCGGAGACAGAACACTGAAGCTTTCTTT.

This chain connects TRBV4-1 to TRBJ2-5; perhaps TRBD2 as D (7 bases). V lost 3 bases, J lost 2 bases, and 19 bases lay in between. Looked up from germline, CDR1 is MGHRA and CDR2 is YSYEKL. There are 17 residues in the CDR3. This CDR3 reads CASSHSPAGAAQETQYF. The CDR3, as DNA: TGCGCCAGCAGCCATTCACCCGCGGGGGCAGCTCAAGAGACCCAGTACTTC.

The chain uses TRBV30 and TRBJ1-6, with D perhaps TRBD1 (6 bases). The germline V gene has CDR1 GTSNPN and CDR2 SVGIG (reference sequence). V was clipped by 5 bases and J by 7 bases, with 15 bases between them. This CDR3 has 14 residues. The CDR3 coding sequence is TGTGCCTGGTTGACAGGAGCAGGAAATTCACCCCTCCACTTT. Translation gives CAWLTGAGNSPLHF.

The CDR3 nucleotides are TGTGCCACCACACAGGGGGCCCAAGAGACCCAGTACTTC. Translated: CATTQGAQETQYF. This chain connects TRBV24-1 to TRBJ2-5; 9 positions agree with TRBD1. The CDR3 spans 13 residues. CDR1 is KGHDR, CDR2 SFDVKD, per germline. With V trimmed by 8 bases and J by 1 base, 1 base remained unmatched.

The genes are TRBV4-2 and TRBJ2-5, with 11 bases matching TRBD2. There are 17 residues in the CDR3. Trimming at V came to 1 base and at J to 5 bases, leaving 9 bases not matched to a gene. Germline values: CDR1 LGHNA, CDR2 YNFKEQ. CDR3 DNA: TGTGCCAGCAGCCAAGTTACTAGCGGGGGCTGGGGGGAGACCCAGTACTTC. This translates into CASSQVTSGGWGETQYF.

The chain employs TRBV4-1 and TRBJ1-6; maybe TRBD1 (5 bases). The V end lost 1 base, the J end lost 10 bases, and 14 bases lay between the germline ends. The CDR3 is 15 amino acids. Germline V lookup: CDR1 MGHRA, CDR2 YSYEKL. The CDR3 DNA reads as TGCGCCAGCAGCCAAGGCGGGGGTAGCGGGTCACCCCTCCACTTT. It yields the protein CASSQGGGSGSPLHF.

The CDR3 reads CASSDRTSNFRVETQYF. The CDR3 DNA reads TGTGCCAGCAGTGACAGGACTAGCAACTTTCGCGTGGAGACCCAGTACTTC. The chain joins TRBV6-1 to TRBJ2-5, with 8 bases fitting TRBD2. The CDR3 contains 17 residues. Germline CDR1 is MNHNS and CDR2 is SASEGT. J was trimmed by 5 bases and V by 3 bases; bases with no gene match: 14.

J is TRBJ2-6 and V is TRBV4-3; TRBD1 agrees at 7 bases. Germline CDR1 is LGHNA and CDR2 is YSLEER. V lost 4 bases and J lost 0; bases outside the gene matches: 6. This CDR3 comprises 17 residues. DNA for the CDR3: TGCGCCAGCAGCCTGGGACAGTTAGACTCTGGGGCCAACGTCCTGACTTTC. Residues: CASSLGQLDSGANVLTF.

The gene calls are TRBV19 and TRBJ1-1; D is undetermined. The CDR3 is 13 residues long. Germline V gene lookup returns CDR1 LNHDA and CDR2 SQIVND (reference sequence). V was trimmed by 3 bases and J by 3 bases, leaving 8 bases between them. DNA of the CDR3: TGTGCCAGTAGTATGAGCCAGCACACTGAAGCTTTCTTT. It specifies CASSMSQHTEAFF. Based on the CDR3 plus reference TRBV19 and TRBJ1-1, the full variable domain is DGGITQSPKYLFRKEGQNVTLSCEQNLNHDAMYWYRQDPGQGLRLIYYSQIVNDFQKGDIAEGYSVSREKKESFPLTVTSAQKNPTAFYLCASSMSQHTEAFFGQGTRLTVV.

The chain joins TRBV20-1 to TRBJ1-4; D is undetermined. The V gene lost 4 bases and the J gene lost 7 bases, with 7 bases spanning the gap. The CDR3 totals 11 residues. CDR1 is DFQATT, CDR2 SNEGSKA, per germline (reference sequence). The CDR3 bases are TGCAGTGCTACCTTATTTGAAAAACTGTTTTTT. Its protein product is CSATLFEKLFF.

The CDR3 region has the DNA TGTGCCTGGGGGGGCGGAAGCTCTGGAAACACCATATATTTT. Encoded protein: CAWGGGSSGNTIYF. This sequence joins TRBV30 and TRBJ1-3; D is possibly TRBD1 (6 bases). Germline-derived CDR1 and CDR2 are GTSNPN and SVGIG (reference sequence). V lost 5 bases and J 0 bases, leaving 11 bases between the germline ends. The CDR3 loop spans 14 amino acids. Drawing the rest from reference TRBV30 and TRBJ1-3, the complete variable domain is SQTIHQWPATLVQPVGSPLSLECTVEGTSNPNLYWYRQAAGRGLQLLFYSVGIGQISSEVPQNLSASRPQDRQFILSSKKLLLSDSGFYLCAWGGGSSGNTIYFGEGSWLTVV.

The chain carries TRBV2 and TRBJ2-2; TRBD2 matches at 9 bases. CDR3 length: 16 residues. The V gene end was trimmed by 3 bases and the J gene end by 2 bases; junction bases not matched to a gene: 4. In germline, CDR1 is SNHLY, CDR2 FYNNEI. CDR3 in amino acids: CASSELAGSNTGELFF. The CDR3 DNA sequence: TGTGCCAGCAGTGAGCTAGCGGGGTCAAACACCGGGGAGCTGTTTTTT.

This clone has a single count. The chain joins TRBV19 to TRBJ1-5, with TRBD1 identical over 7 bases. The CDR3 is 15 residues long. The germline gives CDR1 LNHDA, CDR2 SQIVND (reference sequence). V gave up 2 bases and J gave up 3 bases; unmatched junction bases: 4. Written as DNA, the CDR3 is TGTGCCAGTAGTATATGGACAGGTCCCAATCAGCCCCAGCATTTT. Its protein product is CASSIWTGPNQPQHF.

About this clone itself: At the DNA level, this CDR3 is encoded by other sequences in the same sample as well. The chain combines TRBV5-6 with TRBJ2-7; the D gene is possibly TRBD1 (6 bases). This CDR3 is built from 14 residues. CDR1 and CDR2 (germline): SGHDT, YYEEEE. Between the trimmed V and J ends, which lost 0 bases and 2 bases, there was a span of 9 bases. CDR3 residues: CASSLGGDTYEQYF. CDR3 DNA: TGTGCCAGCAGCTTGGGTGGGGACACCTACGAGCAGTACTTC.

This chain connects TRBV15 to TRBJ1-6, with 9 bases that match TRBD1. Germline V lookup: CDR1 LNHNV, CDR2 YYDKDF (reference sequence). The CDR3 totals 15 residues. Losses at the gene ends were 0 bases for V and 8 bases for J; bases not matched to a gene: 2. CDR3 protein: CATSRDGTGYSPLHF. The CDR3 DNA reads as TGTGCCACCAGCAGAGATGGGACAGGGTATTCACCCCTCCACTTT.

The gene calls are TRBV4-1 and TRBJ1-5; the match to TRBD1 covers 10 bases. This CDR3 is built from 17 residues. Germline CDR1 reads MGHRA; CDR2 reads YSYEKL. V was pared by 0 bases and J by 6 bases, with 8 bases of the junction left unmatched. The CDR3 reads CASSQDYLDRGSQPQHF. The CDR3 DNA is TGCGCCAGCAGCCAAGACTATTTGGACAGGGGGAGTCAGCCCCAGCATTTT.

The chain links TRBV9 to TRBJ2-7, with 8 bases fitting TRBD1. This CDR3 has 15 amino acids. Germline CDR1 reads SGDLS; CDR2 reads YYNGEE. The V segment lost 2 bases and the J segment 1 base; nucleotides outside the gene matches: 5. DNA of the CDR3: TGTGCCAGCAGCGTGACAGGGGATCATTCCTACGAGCAGTACTTC. Translating gives CASSVTGDHSYEQYF.

The V call is TRBV10-3, the J call TRBJ1-1; 7 bases are a match to TRBD1. The V segment lost 2 bases and the J segment 6 bases; nucleotides outside the gene matches: 9. There are 15 residues in the CDR3. Per germline, CDR1 ENHRY and CDR2 SYGVKD. CDR3 sequence (DNA): TGTGCCATCAGTGAGCCGGGACCAGGGGGAGCTGAAGCTTTCTTT. Translated: CAISEPGPGGAEAFF.

This chain links TRBV6-2 or TRBV6-3 with TRBJ2-7, with D possibly matching TRBD1 (6 bases). CDR1 is MNHEY and CDR2 is SVGEGT in the germline V gene. The V gene lost 0 bases and the J gene lost 0 bases, with 6 bases spanning the gap. CDR3 length equals 14 residues. The CDR3 DNA follows: TGTGCCAGCAGTTACTCGGACAGCTCCTACGAGCAGTACTTC. This codes for CASSYSDSSYEQYF.

The gene calls are TRBV6-5 and TRBJ1-2; no clear D gene. Per germline, CDR1 MNHEY and CDR2 SVGAGI. V was shortened by 7 bases and J by 1 base, with 7 bases between the two germline ends. CDR3 length: 12 residues. CDR3 region: CASKGDNYGYTF. CDR3 nucleotides: TGTGCCAGCAAGGGCGATAACTATGGCTACACCTTC.

The chain recombines TRBV24-1 with TRBJ2-1, with D possibly being TRBD1 (5 bases). CDR1 KGHDR and CDR2 SFDVKD come from the germline V gene. The V and J ends lost 1 base and 6 bases respectively, with 12 bases between them. CDR3 size: 15 residues. As DNA, the CDR3 is TGTGCCACCAGTGATTTTCAAGGGGTTACCAATGAGCAGTTCTTC. Translation gives CATSDFQGVTNEQFF.

CDR3 residues: CAWSRLGQGASPLHF. The CDR3 region has the DNA TGTGCCTGGAGTCGATTGGGACAGGGAGCTTCACCCCTCCACTTT. J is TRBJ1-6 and V is TRBV30; 9 nucleotides agree with TRBD1. V lost 2 bases to trimming and J lost 9 bases; unmatched junction nucleotides: 8. CDR3 size: 15 residues. Germline CDR1 GTSNPN, CDR2 SVGIG (reference sequence).

J is TRBJ2-3 and V is TRBV6-2 or TRBV6-3; D is perhaps TRBD1 or TRBD2 (6 bases each). Germline assignment: CDR1 MNHEY and CDR2 SVGEGT. V was cut by 6 bases and J by 2 bases, with 15 bases left in between. The CDR3 loop spans 15 amino acids. The CDR3 nucleotides are TGTGCCAGCAGCGGGGGCGTGGGGCCCACAGATACGCAGTATTTT. This translates into CASSGGVGPTDTQYF.

This clone was counted a single time. The V and J genes are TRBV28 and TRBJ1-2, with D tentatively TRBD1 (6 bases). CDR1 is MDHEN, CDR2 SYDVKM, per germline. V shed 2 bases and J shed 4 bases, with 14 bases lying between them. The CDR3 is 15 amino acids. The DNA of the CDR3 is TGTGCCAGCAGTTTACCCCTTAGCAGGGGCTATGGCTACACCTTC. This sequence encodes CASSLPLSRGYGYTF.

The table lists this clone with a count of one. The chain joins TRBV28 to TRBJ2-3; 8 bases are a match to TRBD1. V was pared by 4 bases and J by 6 bases, with 6 bases of the junction left unmatched. CDR1 is MDHEN and CDR2 is SYDVKM in the germline V gene. The CDR3 has 14 amino acids. In DNA form, the CDR3 reads TGTGCCAGCAGTTCTGGACAGGGTTGGGATACGCAGTATTTT. Translating it yields CASSSGQGWDTQYF.

The chain employs TRBV10-3 and TRBJ1-2; D unclear. Trimming removed 0 bases at V and 8 bases at J, with 16 bases between. Germline V gene sequence: CDR1 ENHRY, CDR2 SYGVKD. CDR3 length equals 15 residues. CDR3 sequence: CAISESLRQAQGYTF. CDR3 coding DNA: TGTGCCATCAGTGAGTCGTTGCGACAAGCTCAGGGCTACACCTTC.